The clone carrying this T cell receptor (beta chain) was counted a few times. Its antigen is unidentified. This sample is part of a study of CD8 T cells in ankylosing spondylitis. Study-wide results and caveats: Reports say disease-linked clones showed up significantly more in matched ankylosing spondylitis synovial fluid. Blood from ankylosing spondylitis patients appeared to carry a characteristic roughly 8-variant TCR beta motif. In peripheral blood, disease-linked CD8+ clones occurred at relatively low frequencies. A number of the motif variants had already been described in reactive arthritis synovial fluid and blood.

As the method for making TCR beta libraries, quantitative 5'-RACE with molecular barcodes was used. TCRdb fed the 5' RACE reads into MiXCR, producing one record per CDR3 protein. The sample contains around 390,000 distinct CDR3 sequences, more than 20% of which appear only once. This CDR3 has 14 amino acids. The germline V gene has CDR1 MNHNS and CDR2 SASEGT. J was trimmed by 9 bases and V by 6 bases; bases with no gene match: 6. The chain couples TRBV6-1 to TRBJ2-1, with 12 bases fitting TRBD2. The sample was blood, either unsorted or a sorted T cell fraction (not recorded which). The origin of this receptor is a male donor with ankylosing spondylitis. CDR3 coding DNA: TGTGCCAGCAGACGACTAGCGGGAGTAAGTGAGCAGTTCTTC. Translating gives CASRRLAGVSEQFF.